This T cell receptor (beta chain) was identified in a study of blood T cell repertoires in COVID-19. Whole-study context: PBMCs, B-cell-depleted T cells, or T cells were the source of the cDNA or gDNA that made up the material.

Per the authors' pipeline: Quantification of nucleated cells was approximated via reference gene primer amplification. This table comes from immunoSEQ multiplex PCR, and its TCRdb copy is limited to in-frame clones, with some not included. V, J and clone size are those of that table, while D and trimming were read from the DNA. Among 150,000 to 200,000 clones listed, more than 85% were seen once. Participants, roughly 18 to 89 years old, spanned around 25 US areas. Grouping used clinical history reported by participants in a survey and questionnaire. Per germline, CDR1 LGHDT and CDR2 YNNKEL (reference sequence). V shed 2 bases and J 4 bases; nucleotides not matched to a gene: 11. There are 17 residues in the CDR3.

The clonotype comes from a human donor with acute COVID-19. The donor label of this sample is uncertain. The sample comprised PBMCs or T cells enriched from blood (not recorded which). The chain carries TRBV3-1 (or the pseudogene TRBV3-2) and TRBJ2-1; 7 bases fit TRBD2. The CDR3 DNA follows: TGTGCCAGCAGCCAAATTCGGAGCGGGGCAAATTACAATGAGCAGTTCTTC. Translating gives CASSQIRSGANYNEQFF.